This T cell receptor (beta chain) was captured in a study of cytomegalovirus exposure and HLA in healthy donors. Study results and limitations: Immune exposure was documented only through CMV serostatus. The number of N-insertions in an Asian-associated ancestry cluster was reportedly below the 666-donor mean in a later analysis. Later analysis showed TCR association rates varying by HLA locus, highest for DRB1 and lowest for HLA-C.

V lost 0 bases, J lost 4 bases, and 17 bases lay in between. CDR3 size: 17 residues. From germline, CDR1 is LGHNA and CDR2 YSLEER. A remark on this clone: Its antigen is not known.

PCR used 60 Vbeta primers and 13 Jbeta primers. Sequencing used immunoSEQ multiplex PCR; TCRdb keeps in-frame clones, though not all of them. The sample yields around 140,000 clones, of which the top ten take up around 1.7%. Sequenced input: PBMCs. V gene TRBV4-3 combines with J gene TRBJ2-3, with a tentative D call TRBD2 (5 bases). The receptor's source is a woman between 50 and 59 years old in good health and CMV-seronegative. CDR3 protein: CASSQEVSRESADTQYF. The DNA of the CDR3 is TGCGCCAGCAGCCAAGAAGTATCGAGGGAATCGGCAGATACGCAGTATTTT.